This T cell receptor beta chain emerged from a study of shared clonotypes between healthy human individuals. Donors were healthy HIV-negative adults without recently reported acute infections or vaccinations. The germline V gene has CDR1 SGHTA and CDR2 FQGNSA. This CDR3 is built from 15 residues. Study-wide results and limits: In general, naive subsets displayed greater estimated richness than memory subsets did.

An even split of each subset's genomic DNA across several immunoSEQ plates was performed. Profiling relied on immunoSEQ multiplex PCR, and the TCRdb table lists in-frame clones only, not all of them. Counted here are around 1.5 million clones, under 99% occurring once; the ten biggest clones make up 0.45%. Notes on this clone: Its cognate antigen is unknown. An end of the junction differs from the germline gene, which may be a read error.

The sequenced sample consisted of naive CD4+ T cells sorted from blood. Subset here: CD45RA+ positively selected. This TCR was sampled from a young man in good health. This chain joins TRBV7-2 and TRBJ2-2, with 8 bases matching TRBD2. The CDR3 bases are TGTGCCAGCAGCCTAGCGGGTAGGAACACCGGGGAGCTGTTTTTT. It translates to CASSLAGRNTGELFF.